Presented here are 14 T cell receptor beta chains from one specimen sequenced in a study of CD8 T cells in ankylosing spondylitis. TCRdb processed the 5' RACE reads anew with MiXCR; each CDR3 protein has one entry. In the table there are approximately 240,000 distinct CDR3 sequences, roughly a quarter of which are singletons. Sequenced input: blood, either unsorted or a sorted T cell fraction (not recorded which). All receptors come from a male donor with ankylosing spondylitis or in good health (not recorded which).

The V call is TRBV6-5, the J call TRBJ2-5; D not certain. V was shortened by 3 bases and J by 5 bases, with 13 bases between the two germline ends. CDR3 length: 14 residues. In germline, CDR1 is MNHEY, CDR2 SVGAGI. The DNA for the CDR3 is TGTGCCAGCAGTTATTTCAGAGGCTGGGAGACCCAGTACTTC. It yields the protein CASSYFRGWETQYF.

In its sample, this clonotype was seen many times. This chain links TRBV5-4 with TRBJ2-3; D is possibly TRBD2 (5 bases). The CDR3 contains 16 residues. Per germline, CDR1 SGHNT and CDR2 YYREEE (reference sequence). Trimming shortened V by 4 bases and J by 5 bases, and 20 bases separated the two germline ends. CDR3 bases: TGTGCCAGCAGCCAGAGGGCCCACCAAGTTGAAGATACGCAGTATTTT. Residues: CASSQRAHQVEDTQYF.

The V call is TRBV15, the J call TRBJ1-5, with TRBD1 matching over 10 bases. The trim removed 1 base at V and 6 bases at J, leaving 6 bases unmatched. The CDR3 extends over 16 amino acids. The germline CDR1 and CDR2 sequences are LNHNV and YYDKDF (reference sequence). For the CDR3, the DNA is TGTGCCACCAGCAGAGGACAGGGGGCTTTGGGTCAGCCCCAGCATTTT. It yields the protein CATSRGQGALGQPQHF.

V is TRBV20-1 and J is TRBJ2-7; TRBD1 is a possible D gene (6 bases). This CDR3 is 15 amino acids long. The V gene's germline CDR1 is DFQATT and CDR2 SNEGSKA (reference sequence). Trimming removed 6 bases from V and 5 bases from J, with 23 bases in between. The CDR3 reads CSAPGQFQRGNEQYF. CDR3 coding DNA: TGCAGTGCGCCCGGACAGTTCCAGAGAGGGAACGAGCAGTACTTC.

This clonotype was found many times. This chain links TRBV29-1 with TRBJ1-1; maybe TRBD1 (6 bases). V was clipped by 4 bases and J by 1 base, with 13 bases between them. Germline V gene lookup returns CDR1 SQVTM and CDR2 ANQGSEA. The CDR3 contains 14 residues. CDR3 sequence reads: CSVGRDTGNTEAFF. CDR3 sequence (DNA): TGCAGCGTTGGTCGGGACACTGGGAACACTGAAGCTTTCTTT.

Many counts were recorded for this clonotype. The rearrangement joins TRBV3-1 to TRBJ2-5; D gene uncertain. Trimming took off 4 bases at V and 3 bases at J, with 15 bases between the two ends. This CDR3 contains 15 residues. Per germline, CDR1 LGHDT and CDR2 YNNKEL (reference sequence). For the CDR3, the DNA is TGTGCCAGCAGCCCAGAGGTTCGGGTAGAAGAGACCCAGTACTTC. It codes for CASSPEVRVEETQYF.

V gene TRBV6-1 combines with J gene TRBJ2-5; 8 nucleotides align to TRBD1. The CDR3 runs 13 residues. The V and J ends lost 10 bases and 5 bases, in that order; junction bases with no gene match: 9. Germline-derived CDR1 and CDR2 are MNHNS and SASEGT. CDR3 residues: CATPTGVGETQYF. The CDR3 DNA follows: TGTGCCACCCCGACAGGGGTCGGGGAGACCCAGTACTTC.

At least ten counts were recorded for this clonotype. The rearrangement joins TRBV6-1 to TRBJ1-4; D ambiguous. Germline V gene data show CDR1 as MNHNS and CDR2 as SASEGT. The CDR3 extends over 15 amino acids. Trimming shortened V by 2 bases and J by 4 bases, and 11 bases separated the two germline ends. The CDR3 is CASSEFGSVNEKLFF. DNA for the CDR3: TGTGCCAGCAGTGAATTTGGCAGCGTTAATGAAAAACTGTTTTTT.

The chain is built from TRBV7-3 and TRBJ2-1; tentative D call: TRBD2 (5 bases). Germline V CDR1 and CDR2: SGHTA, FQGTGA. The V end lost 5 bases, the J end lost 7 bases, and 12 bases lay between the germline ends. This CDR3 spans 13 amino acids. The CDR3 DNA sequence: TGTGCCAGCAGCCCTCGGGGTGAAAATGAGCAGTTCTTC. It encodes CASSPRGENEQFF. Full variable domain (outside the CDR3, taken from reference TRBV7-3 and TRBJ2-1): GAGVSQTPSNKVTEKGKYVELRCDPISGHTALYWYRQSLGQGPEFLIYFQGTGAADDSGLPNDRFFAVRPEGSVSTLKIQRTERGDSAVYLCASSPRGENEQFFGPGTRLTVL.

V usage is TRBV24-1 and J usage is TRBJ1-2; D gene uncertain. The germline V gene encodes CDR1 KGHDR and CDR2 SFDVKD. The CDR3 contains 13 residues. Trimming left V 0 bases short and J 4 bases short, with 5 bases between. The DNA for the CDR3 is TGTGCCACCAGTGATTTGGCAGGCTATGGCTACACCTTC. Amino acids: CATSDLAGYGYTF.

This chain uses TRBV10-3 with TRBJ1-3; D gene ambiguous. Germline V CDR1 and CDR2: ENHRY, SYGVKD. This CDR3 region has 16 residues. The ends were cut back, 6 bases at V and 0 bases at J, with 15 bases in the middle. CDR3 nucleotides: TGTGCCATCAGCGAAGGGCGGACTCTCTCTGGAAACACCATATATTTT. This sequence encodes CAISEGRTLSGNTIYF.

The chain is built from TRBV11-2 and TRBJ2-5; 8 bases line up with TRBD1. CDR3 size: 16 residues. V shed 1 base, J shed 4 bases, and the junction held 8 bases outside the gene matches. Germline V CDR1 and CDR2: SGHAT, FQNNGV. For the CDR3, the DNA is TGTGCCAGCAGCTTAGGCGACAGGGGTGGCGGAGAGACCCAGTACTTC. It specifies CASSLGDRGGGETQYF.

This clonotype was seen only once. The chain carries TRBV20-1 and TRBJ1-1, with D hard to call. The length of the CDR3 is 11 residues. CDR1 and CDR2 (germline): DFQATT, SNEGSKA (reference sequence). Trimming stripped 4 bases from V and 8 bases from J, with 11 bases between. CDR3 amino acids: CSATGRAEAFF. The CDR3 nucleotides read TGCAGTGCTACCGGGAGGGCGGAAGCTTTCTTT.

The chain combines TRBV20-1 with TRBJ2-5; D remains ambiguous. With 6 bases removed from V and 7 bases from J, the gap between germline ends came to 9 bases. Germline V lookup: CDR1 DFQATT, CDR2 SNEGSKA (reference sequence). The CDR3 has 10 amino acids. CDR3 sequence reads: CSAPEGTQYF. Written as DNA, the CDR3 is TGCAGTGCCCCCGAAGGGACCCAGTACTTC.